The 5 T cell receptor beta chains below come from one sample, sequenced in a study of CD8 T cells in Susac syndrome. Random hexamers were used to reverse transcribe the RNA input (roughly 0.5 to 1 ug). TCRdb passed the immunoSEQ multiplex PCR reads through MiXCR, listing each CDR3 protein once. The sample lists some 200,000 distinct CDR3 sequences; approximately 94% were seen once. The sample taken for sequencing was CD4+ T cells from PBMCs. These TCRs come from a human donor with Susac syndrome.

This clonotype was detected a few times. Here the CDR3 DNA reads TGCGCCAGCAGCCAAGACCCCCCTGGGAGGGGAGAGCAGTACTTC. As protein: CASSQDPPGRGEQYF. The rearrangement joins TRBV4-3 to TRBJ2-7; 7 bases line up with TRBD2. J gave up 7 bases and V 0 bases, and 9 bases lay outside the gene matches. CDR1 LGHNA and CDR2 YSLEER come from the germline V gene. CDR3 length: 15 amino acids.

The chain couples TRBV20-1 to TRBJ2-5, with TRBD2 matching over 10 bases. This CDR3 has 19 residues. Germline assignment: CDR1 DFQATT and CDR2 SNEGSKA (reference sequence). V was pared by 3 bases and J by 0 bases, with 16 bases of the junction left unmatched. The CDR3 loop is CSASNPWLAGALYQETQYF. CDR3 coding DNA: TGCAGTGCTAGTAATCCTTGGCTAGCGGGGGCTTTGTACCAAGAGACCCAGTACTTC.

The CDR3 DNA sequence: TGTGCCAGCAGTTTCTCTAGCTCCTATAATTCACCCCTCCACTTT. Protein: CASSFSSSYNSPLHF. The rearrangement joins TRBV28 to TRBJ1-6; D is unresolved. The CDR3 is 15 residues long. The V gene lost 3 bases and the J gene lost 0 bases, with 6 bases spanning the gap. Germline lookup yields CDR1 MDHEN and CDR2 SYDVKM.

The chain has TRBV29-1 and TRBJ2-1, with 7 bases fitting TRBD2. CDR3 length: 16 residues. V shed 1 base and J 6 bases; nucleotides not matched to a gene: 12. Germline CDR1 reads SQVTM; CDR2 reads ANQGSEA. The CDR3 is CSVEAGGGAGINEQFF. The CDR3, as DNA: TGCAGCGTTGAAGCGGGGGGAGGGGCGGGGATCAATGAGCAGTTCTTC.

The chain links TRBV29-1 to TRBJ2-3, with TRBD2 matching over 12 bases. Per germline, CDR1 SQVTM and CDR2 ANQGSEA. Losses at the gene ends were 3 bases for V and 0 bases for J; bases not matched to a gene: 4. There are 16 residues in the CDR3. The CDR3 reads CSVDLAGGISTDTQYF. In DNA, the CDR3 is TGCAGCGTTGACCTAGCGGGGGGGATAAGCACAGATACGCAGTATTTT.